Below, 8 T cell receptor beta chains from the same sample are listed, as sequenced in a study of PD-1 blockade in classical Hodgkin lymphoma. Specified time point: newly diagnosed, previously untreated cHL patient sample. Assay used: immunoSEQ multiplex PCR; TCRdb lists only in-frame clones, some missing. Found here are approximately 47,000 clones, under 95% of them singletons; the top ten hold roughly 5%. The sample consisted of peripheral blood mononuclear cells (PBMCs). The receptors come from a human donor with classical Hodgkin lymphoma.

The chain couples TRBV4-1 to TRBJ1-5; D is unclear. This CDR3 has 16 amino acids. V shed 0 bases and J shed 0 bases, with 9 bases lying between them. Germline-derived CDR1 and CDR2 are MGHRA and YSYEKL. In DNA, the CDR3 is TGCGCCAGCAGCCAAGAAACCGGGTATAGCAATCAGCCCCAGCATTTT. It translates to CASSQETGYSNQPQHF.

V gene TRBV5-1 combines with J gene TRBJ2-3; D call uncertain. V gave up 0 bases and J gave up 2 bases, with 13 bases separating them. The CDR3 length is 16 residues. Germline V CDR1 and CDR2: SGHRS, YFSETQ. This chain's CDR3 is CASSLVTGFNTDTQYF. The DNA of the CDR3 is TGCGCCAGCAGCTTGGTCACTGGGTTCAACACAGATACGCAGTATTTT.

V usage is TRBV28 and J usage is TRBJ1-1, with TRBD1 matching over 8 bases. Losses at the gene ends were 5 bases for V and 5 bases for J; bases not matched to a gene: 10. Germline V gene lookup returns CDR1 MDHEN and CDR2 SYDVKM. The CDR3 covers 15 residues. As DNA, the CDR3 is TGTGCCAGCAGTCCCCAGGACAGGGCGACGACTGAAGCTTTCTTT. Encoded protein: CASSPQDRATTEAFF.

This clone is a singleton in its sample. The rearrangement uses TRBV28 and TRBJ1-1, with D tentatively TRBD1 (5 bases). CDR3 size: 14 residues. Germline loops: CDR1 MDHEN, CDR2 SYDVKM. V was pared by 3 bases and J by 6 bases, with 14 bases between. CDR3 amino acids: CASSFGAGLSEAFF. CDR3 sequence (DNA): TGTGCCAGCAGTTTCGGGGCAGGGCTTTCTGAAGCTTTCTTT. The full variable domain, in which reference TRBV28 and TRBJ1-1 provide the parts outside the CDR3, is DVKVTQSSRYLVKRTGEKVFLECVQDMDHENMFWYRQDPGLGLRLIYFSYDVKMKEKGDIPEGYSVSREKKERFSLILESASTNQTSMYLCASSFGAGLSEAFFGQGTRLTVV.

The chain employs TRBV30 and TRBJ1-6; a possible D gene is TRBD1 (5 bases). Deletions cut 4 bases from V and 10 bases from J, with 17 bases between. This CDR3 is 14 amino acids long. Germline V lookup: CDR1 GTSNPN, CDR2 SVGIG (reference sequence). The CDR3 nucleotides read TGTGCCTGGATCGGCGGGGCCACTTGGTCACCCCTCCACTTT. It translates to CAWIGGATWSPLHF.

This sequence joins TRBV11-2 and TRBJ2-4; D is possibly TRBD1 (6 bases). V dropped 4 bases and J dropped 1 base, with 11 bases sitting between them. Germline lookup yields CDR1 SGHAT and CDR2 FQNNGV. This CDR3 has 15 residues. The CDR3 sequence is CASSSPQGAKNIQYF. As DNA, the CDR3 is TGTGCCAGCAGCTCACCCCAGGGGGCCAAAAACATTCAGTACTTC.

This clone was detected once. This chain connects TRBV29-1 to TRBJ2-7; D possibly corresponds to TRBD2 (5 bases). CDR1 SQVTM and CDR2 ANQGSEA come from the germline V gene. This CDR3 region has 15 residues. The V gene lost 1 base and the J gene lost 3 bases, with 16 bases spanning the gap. The CDR3 sequence: CSVEGGAGQRYEQYV. The DNA of the CDR3 is TGCAGCGTTGAAGGGGGTGCGGGCCAGCGCTACGAGCAGTACGTC.

J is TRBJ1-3 and V is TRBV5-1, with 8 bases fitting TRBD1. V lost 4 bases to trimming and J lost 4 bases; unmatched junction nucleotides: 10. The length of the CDR3 is 16 residues. Per the germline V gene, CDR1 is SGHRS and CDR2 is YFSETQ. The CDR3 sequence: CASSPRETGVGNTIYF. CDR3 in DNA: TGCGCCAGCAGCCCCCGCGAGACAGGGGTAGGAAACACCATATATTTT.